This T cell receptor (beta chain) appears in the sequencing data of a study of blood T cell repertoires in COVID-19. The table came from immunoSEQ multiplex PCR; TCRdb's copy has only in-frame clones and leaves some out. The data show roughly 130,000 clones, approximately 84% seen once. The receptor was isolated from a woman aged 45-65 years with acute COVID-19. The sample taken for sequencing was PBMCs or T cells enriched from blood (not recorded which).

The CDR3 loop reads CASSSEPTGSYEQYF. The CDR3 DNA follows: TGTGCCAGTAGTTCCGAGCCCACAGGTTCCTACGAGCAGTACTTC. The chain links TRBV19 to TRBJ2-7; D might be TRBD1 (5 bases). In germline, CDR1 is LNHDA, CDR2 SQIVND (reference sequence). This CDR3 contains 15 residues. V was cut by 5 bases and J by 1 base, with 15 bases left in between.